Below, one TCR beta chain is given with its context. This record belongs to a study of blood T cell repertoires in COVID-19. Study details: Donors in the United States, Italy and Spain gave samples during acute or convalescent COVID-19. Sources were T cells, B-cell-depleted T cells, or PBMCs; the material itself was cDNA or gDNA.

Germline V gene sequence: CDR1 MDHEN, CDR2 SYDVKM. V dropped 4 bases and J dropped 5 bases, with 18 bases sitting between them. The length of the CDR3 is 15 residues. In the original workflow: Reference gene primer amplification in the assay estimated nucleated cell counts. Measured with immunoSEQ multiplex PCR; TCRdb has only the in-frame clones, and not every one. V and J calls and clone size are as listed in that table; D and trimming were resolved from the DNA. There are some 42,000 clones in the sample; around 83% occur only once, and roughly an eighth lies in the top ten. Specimen: peripheral blood. V gene TRBV28 combines with J gene TRBJ2-7, with a possible D match to TRBD2 (6 bases). The source is a woman between 65 and 79 years old in a cohort sampled during active COVID-19. CDR3 amino acids: CASSSLATGVDEQYF. For the CDR3, the DNA is TGTGCCAGCAGTTCCCTAGCGACGGGGGTGGACGAGCAGTACTTC.